The 19 T cell receptor beta chains below come from one sample, sequenced in a study of T cells in Graves' hyperthyroidism and ophthalmopathy. Authors of the study amplified TCR beta CDR3 regions from RNA transcripts. The HTBI primer set drove a first-round RT-PCR of the TCR CDR3. One entry per CDR3 protein results from TCRdb running MiXCR on the multiplex PCR reads. The data contain under 350,000 distinct CDR3 sequences, around a fifth of them singletons. Sequencing was carried out using blood. The receptors here all came from a woman between 50 and 59 years old with Graves' hyperthyroidism.

The rearrangement joins TRBV28 to TRBJ2-7; the D is unclear. Germline-derived CDR1 and CDR2 are MDHEN and SYDVKM. This CDR3 is 14 amino acids long. Trimming shortened V by 6 bases and J by 4 bases, and 16 bases separated the two germline ends. The CDR3 reads CASSFLSRRYEQYF. The CDR3, as DNA: TGTGCCAGCAGCTTCCTTAGTCGGCGATACGAGCAGTACTTC. Supplemented by reference TRBV28 and TRBJ2-7, the full variable domain reads DVKVTQSSRYLVKRTGEKVFLECVQDMDHENMFWYRQDPGLGLRLIYFSYDVKMKEKGDIPEGYSVSREKKERFSLILESASTNQTSMYLCASSFLSRRYEQYFGPGTRLTVT.

A few counts support this clonotype. The J gene is TRBJ2-3, the V gene TRBV6-5; 8 bases fit TRBD2. The CDR3 runs to 16 residues. Germline-derived CDR1 and CDR2 are MNHEY and SVGAGI. V lost 2 bases and J lost 2; bases outside the gene matches: 6. This chain's CDR3 is CASSYRGGLNTDTQYF. CDR3 coding DNA: TGTGCCAGCAGTTACCGCGGGGGGCTTAACACAGATACGCAGTATTTT.

In its sample, this clonotype was seen many times. The chain employs TRBV12-3 or TRBV12-4 and TRBJ2-2, with D hard to call. V was shortened by 2 bases and J by 6 bases, with 7 bases between the two germline ends. This CDR3 is 13 amino acids long. CDR3 in amino acids: CASSLIGAGELFF. The DNA for the CDR3 is TGTGCCAGCAGTTTAATAGGAGCCGGGGAGCTGTTTTTT.

The rearrangement links TRBV7-2 to TRBJ2-5; 9 nucleotides agree with TRBD2. V lost 1 base to trimming and J lost 2 bases; unmatched junction nucleotides: 2. The length of the CDR3 is 15 residues. Germline CDR1 SGHTA, CDR2 FQGNSA. This CDR3 is CASSLVLAGQETQYF. In DNA form, the CDR3 reads TGTGCCAGCAGCTTAGTACTAGCGGGTCAAGAGACCCAGTACTTC.

Many counts were recorded for this clonotype. The V gene is TRBV20-1, the J gene TRBJ2-1; 8 nucleotides agree with TRBD2. The CDR3 is 14 residues long. Germline V CDR1 and CDR2: DFQATT, SNEGSKA (reference sequence). With 5 bases clipped from V and 6 bases from J, the junction kept 9 bases outside the gene matches. The CDR3 DNA is TGCAGTGCTCATACGGGACTAGGGACCAATGAGCAGTTCTTC. Protein: CSAHTGLGTNEQFF.

The table lists this clonotype with many counts. V gene TRBV18 combines with J gene TRBJ2-1, with 7 positions matching TRBD2. This CDR3 is built from 14 residues. Germline values: CDR1 KGHSH, CDR2 LQKENI. The J segment lost 5 bases and the V segment lost 5 bases, leaving 6 bases of the junction unmatched. The CDR3 coding sequence is TGTGCCAGCTCAGCGGGACTACTAAACAATGAGCAGTTCTTC. Translating gives CASSAGLLNNEQFF.

This clonotype was seen at least ten times. This CDR3 reads CASSEGLTDTQYF. CDR3 coding DNA: TGCGCCAGCAGCGAGGGCCTTACAGATACGCAGTATTTT. The chain has TRBV5-1 and TRBJ2-3; possible D gene TRBD2, 5 bases. Germline CDR1 is SGHRS and CDR2 is YFSETQ. Trimming removed 4 bases at V and 3 bases at J, with 9 bases between. This CDR3 is 13 amino acids long. Together with reference TRBV5-1 and TRBJ2-3, the CDR3 gives the full variable domain: KAGVTQTPRYLIKTRGQQVTLSCSPISGHRSVSWYQQTPGQGLQFLFEYFSETQRNKGNFPGRFSGRQFSNSRSEMNVSTLELGDSALYLCASSEGLTDTQYFGPGTRLTVL.

This clonotype has ten or more counts. The chain has TRBV28 and TRBJ1-2; D is possibly TRBD1 (6 bases). The V end was cut by 8 bases, the J end by 2 bases, with 6 bases between. CDR1 is MDHEN and CDR2 is SYDVKM in the germline V gene. The CDR3 runs to 11 residues. The CDR3: CASGTNYGYTF. The CDR3 bases are TGTGCCAGCGGGACAAACTATGGCTACACCTTC.

The J gene is TRBJ1-6, the V gene TRBV28; D remains unclear. The CDR3 length is 13 residues. Germline V gene sequence: CDR1 MDHEN, CDR2 SYDVKM. Trimming stripped 10 bases from V and 4 bases from J, with 11 bases between. The chain's CDR3 is CATSGPYNSPLHF. The CDR3 DNA sequence: TGTGCCACCTCCGGGCCGTATAATTCACCCCTCCACTTT.

Concerning this clonotype itself: This may be a read error, as it is one base from a much larger clone. The chain uses TRBV11-2 and TRBJ2-1, with a possible D match to TRBD2 (6 bases). CDR3 length equals 16 residues. Trimming pared 1 base from V and 8 bases from J, leaving 18 bases between. From germline, CDR1 is SGHAT and CDR2 FQNNGV. CDR3 coding DNA: TGTGCCAGCAGCTTAGTAGACGCGGGAAGGCCCGATGAGCAGTTCTTC. Encoded protein: CASSLVDAGRPDEQFF. The variable domain in full, completed from reference TRBV11-2 and TRBJ2-1, reads EAGVAQSPRYKIIEKRQSVAFWCNPISGHATLYWYQQILGQGPKLLIQFQNNGVVDDSQLPKDRFSAERLKGVDSTLKIQPAKLEDSAVYLCASSLVDAGRPDEQFFGPGTRLTVL.

As regards this clonotype: A read error may produce the germline difference seen at one junction end. The chain employs TRBV10-3 and TRBJ1-4, with 8 bases fitting TRBD1. This CDR3 is built from 14 residues. From germline, CDR1 is ENHRY and CDR2 SYGVKD. The CDR3 coding sequence is TGTGCCATCAGTGAAGGACAGGGAAATGAAGAACTGTTTTTT. This codes for CAISEGQGNEELFF.

This clonotype was seen a handful of times. The genes are TRBV20-1 and TRBJ1-1; D gene ambiguous. Trimming cost V 2 bases and J 0 bases, with 7 bases left between them. From germline, CDR1 is DFQATT and CDR2 SNEGSKA (reference sequence). CDR3 length equals 13 residues. The DNA of the CDR3 is TGCAGTGCTAGAAGGGAGGTGAACACTGAAGCTTTCTTT. It specifies CSARREVNTEAFF.

This clonotype was recorded at least ten times. The rearrangement joins TRBV6-1 to TRBJ1-5; D gene unclear. From germline, CDR1 is MNHNS and CDR2 SASEGT. The CDR3 runs 18 residues. Trimming took 7 bases from V and 1 from J, leaving 23 bases between them. CDR3 loop: CASTPPLARVFSNQPQHF. CDR3 nucleotide sequence: TGTGCCAGCACCCCGCCTTTAGCGAGGGTTTTCAGCAATCAGCCCCAGCATTTT.

The chain couples TRBV6-1 to TRBJ1-2; the match to TRBD1 covers 11 bases. The V gene's germline CDR1 is MNHNS and CDR2 SASEGT. This CDR3 is 16 amino acids long. The ends lost 6 bases at V and 1 base at J; junction bases unmatched: 7. For the CDR3, the DNA is TGTGCCAGCAGCTGGGACAGGGGGGCGGTTAACTATGGCTACACCTTC. It translates to CASSWDRGAVNYGYTF.

The chain uses TRBV20-1 and TRBJ2-1; TRBD2 matches at 9 bases. Germline assignment: CDR1 DFQATT and CDR2 SNEGSKA (reference sequence). With 5 bases clipped from V and 5 bases from J, the junction kept 4 bases outside the gene matches. The CDR3 has 13 amino acids. The CDR3 reads CSAFSGGNNEQFF. CDR3 sequence (DNA): TGCAGTGCTTTTAGCGGGGGAAACAATGAGCAGTTCTTC.

The chain recombines TRBV29-1 with TRBJ1-4; tentative D call: TRBD1 (5 bases). V was pared by 2 bases and J by 8 bases, with 15 bases between. Germline V gene sequence: CDR1 SQVTM, CDR2 ANQGSEA. The CDR3 contains 14 residues. CDR3 sequence reads: CSVEHSGIGEKLFF. The CDR3 nucleotides read TGCAGCGTTGAACATTCAGGGATCGGCGAAAAACTGTTTTTT.

This rearrangement joins TRBV19 to TRBJ2-3, with TRBD2 matching over 7 bases. V lost 1 base to trimming and J lost 1 base; unmatched junction nucleotides: 2. Germline CDR1 LNHDA, CDR2 SQIVND (reference sequence). The CDR3 is 15 amino acids. CDR3: CASSIGGRGTDTQYF. The CDR3 nucleotides read TGTGCCAGTAGTATAGGAGGGAGGGGCACAGATACGCAGTATTTT.

This clonotype came up many times. The J gene is TRBJ1-6, the V gene TRBV11-1; the D is unclear. The germline gives CDR1 SGHAT, CDR2 FQDESV (reference sequence). The CDR3 is 13 residues long. V was cut by 7 bases and J by 8 bases, with 12 bases left in between. The CDR3: CASTSGEDSPLHF. In DNA, the CDR3 is TGTGCCAGCACCTCCGGGGAGGATTCACCCCTCCACTTT. Combining the CDR3 with reference TRBV11-1 and TRBJ1-6 gives the whole variable domain EAEVAQSPRYKITEKSQAVAFWCDPISGHATLYWYRQILGQGPELLVQFQDESVVDDSQLPKDRFSAERLKGVDSTLKIQPAELGDSAMYLCASTSGEDSPLHFGNGTRLTVT.

This clonotype has a count of ten or more. V usage is TRBV11-2 and J usage is TRBJ1-2, with 10 bases fitting TRBD1. V was clipped by 5 bases and J by 2 bases; unmatched bases: 5. This CDR3 has 15 amino acids. Germline V gene data show CDR1 as SGHAT and CDR2 as FQNNGV. The CDR3, as DNA: TGTGCCAGCAGCACTTCGGGACAGGGGAACTATGGCTACACCTTC. Amino acids: CASSTSGQGNYGYTF.